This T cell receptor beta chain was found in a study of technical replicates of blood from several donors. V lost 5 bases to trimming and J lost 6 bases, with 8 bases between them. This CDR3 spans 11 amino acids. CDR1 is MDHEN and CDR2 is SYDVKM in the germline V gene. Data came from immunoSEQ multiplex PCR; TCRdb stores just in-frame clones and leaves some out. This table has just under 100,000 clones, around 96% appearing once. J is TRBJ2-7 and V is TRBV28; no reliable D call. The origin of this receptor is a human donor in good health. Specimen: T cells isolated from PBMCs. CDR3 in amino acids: CASSTRGEQYF. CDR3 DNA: TGTGCCAGCAGTACCCGAGGCGAGCAGTACTTC.